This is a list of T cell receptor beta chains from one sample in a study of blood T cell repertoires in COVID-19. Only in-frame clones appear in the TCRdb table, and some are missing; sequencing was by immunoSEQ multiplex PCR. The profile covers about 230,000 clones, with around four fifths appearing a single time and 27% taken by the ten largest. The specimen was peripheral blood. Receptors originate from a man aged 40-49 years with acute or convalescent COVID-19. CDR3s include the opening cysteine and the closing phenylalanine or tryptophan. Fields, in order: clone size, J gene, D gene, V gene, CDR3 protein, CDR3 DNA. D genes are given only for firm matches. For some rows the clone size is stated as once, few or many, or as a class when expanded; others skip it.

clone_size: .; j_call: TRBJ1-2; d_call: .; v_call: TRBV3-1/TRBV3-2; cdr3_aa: CASSPRRGPQRGGGYTF; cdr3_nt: TGTGCCAGCAGCCCACGTAGGGGACCCCAGAGAGGGGGTGGCTACACCTTC
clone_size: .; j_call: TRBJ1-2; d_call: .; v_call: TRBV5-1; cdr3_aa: CASSVAGPPAYGYTF; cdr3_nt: TGCGCCAGCAGCGTCGCGGGTCCCCCGGCCTATGGCTACACCTTC
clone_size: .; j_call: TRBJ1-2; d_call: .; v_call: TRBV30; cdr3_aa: CAWTDGSYGYTF; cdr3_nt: TGTGCCTGGACCGACGGGTCGTATGGCTACACCTTC
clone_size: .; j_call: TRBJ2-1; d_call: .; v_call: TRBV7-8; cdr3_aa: CASSPLTQGLGSNEQFF; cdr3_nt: TGTGCCAGCAGCCCCCTTACTCAGGGTCTGGGTAGCAATGAGCAGTTCTTC
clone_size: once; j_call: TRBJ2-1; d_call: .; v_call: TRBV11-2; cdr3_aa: CASSVGAGHPSYNEQFF; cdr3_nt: TGTGCCAGCAGCGTGGGAGCGGGCCATCCGTCCTACAATGAGCAGTTCTTC
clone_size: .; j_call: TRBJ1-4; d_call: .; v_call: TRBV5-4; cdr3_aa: CASSSKEEKLFF; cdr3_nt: TGTGCCAGCAGCTCTAAGGAGGAAAAACTGTTTTTT
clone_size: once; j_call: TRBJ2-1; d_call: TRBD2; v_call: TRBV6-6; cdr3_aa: CASSLSYPSGSHNEQFF; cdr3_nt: TGTGCCAGCAGTCTTTCCTATCCTAGCGGGTCCCACAATGAGCAGTTCTTC
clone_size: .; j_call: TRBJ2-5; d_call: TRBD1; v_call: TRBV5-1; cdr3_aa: CASSVGQGQETQYF; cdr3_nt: TGCGCCAGCAGCGTCGGACAGGGGCAAGAGACCCAGTACTTC
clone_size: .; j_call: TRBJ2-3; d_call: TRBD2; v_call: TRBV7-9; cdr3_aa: CASRISGSGTDTQYF; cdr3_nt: TGTGCCAGCAGAATTAGCGGGAGCGGCACAGATACGCAGTATTTT
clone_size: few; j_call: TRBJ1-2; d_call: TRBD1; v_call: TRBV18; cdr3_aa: CASSPSGTGGFYGYTF; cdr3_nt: TGTGCCAGCTCACCTTCCGGGACAGGGGGCTTTTATGGCTACACCTTC
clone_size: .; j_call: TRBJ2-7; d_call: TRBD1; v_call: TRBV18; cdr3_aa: CASSPWTGGEYEQYF; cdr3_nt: TGTGCCAGCTCACCCTGGACAGGGGGCGAGTACGAGCAGTACTTC
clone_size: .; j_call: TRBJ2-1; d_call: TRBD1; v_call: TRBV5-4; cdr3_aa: CASSRTGTGGLNEQFF; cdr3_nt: TGTGCCAGCAGCCGGACCGGGACAGGGGGCCTCAATGAGCAGTTCTTC
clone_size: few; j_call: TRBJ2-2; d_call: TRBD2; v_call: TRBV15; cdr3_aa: CATSRAGTSGLGELFF; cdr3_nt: TGTGCCACCAGCAGAGCGGGGACTAGCGGGCTCGGGGAGCTGTTTTTT
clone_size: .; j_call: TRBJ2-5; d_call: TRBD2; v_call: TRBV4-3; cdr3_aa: CASSPRLAREGETQYF; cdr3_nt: TGCGCCAGCAGCCCTCGACTAGCGCGAGAGGGAGAGACCCAGTACTTC
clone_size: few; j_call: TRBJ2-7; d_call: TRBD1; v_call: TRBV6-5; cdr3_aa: CASRKTRTGDEQYF; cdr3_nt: TGTGCCAGCAGGAAGACGAGGACAGGGGACGAGCAGTACTTC
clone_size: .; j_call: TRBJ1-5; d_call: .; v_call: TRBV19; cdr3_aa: CASSLHTGILSNQPQHF; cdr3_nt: TGTGCCAGTAGTTTACATACAGGGATATTGAGCAATCAGCCCCAGCATTTT
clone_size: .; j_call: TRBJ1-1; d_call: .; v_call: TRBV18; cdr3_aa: CASSREMANTEAFF; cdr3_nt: TGTGCCAGCTCACGGGAGATGGCTAACACTGAAGCTTTCTTT
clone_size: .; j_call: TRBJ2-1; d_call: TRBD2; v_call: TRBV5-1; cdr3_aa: CASSLPTSGRGLGGAYNEQFF; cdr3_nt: TGCGCCAGCAGCCTACCGACTAGCGGGAGGGGATTAGGAGGGGCCTACAATGAGCAGTTCTTC
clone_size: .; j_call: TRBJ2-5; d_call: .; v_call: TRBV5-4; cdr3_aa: CASSPQGQETQYF; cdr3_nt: TGTGCCAGCAGCCCGCAGGGACAAGAGACCCAGTACTTC
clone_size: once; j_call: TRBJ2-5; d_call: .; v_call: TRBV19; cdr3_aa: CASSIDVRETQYF; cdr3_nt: TGTGCCAGTAGTATAGATGTCCGAGAGACCCAGTACTTC
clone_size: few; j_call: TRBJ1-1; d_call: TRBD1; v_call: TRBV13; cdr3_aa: CASSLARDSEAFF; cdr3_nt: TGTGCCAGCAGCTTAGCCCGGGACAGTGAAGCTTTCTTT
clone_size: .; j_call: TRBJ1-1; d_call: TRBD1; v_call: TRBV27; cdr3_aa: CASSTPGGFSTEAFF; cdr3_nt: TGTGCCAGCAGTACCCCAGGGGGTTTTAGTACTGAAGCTTTCTTT
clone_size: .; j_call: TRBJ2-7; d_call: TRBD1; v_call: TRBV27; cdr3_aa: CASSLFGQGSYEQYF; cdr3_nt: TGTGCCAGCAGTTTATTCGGACAGGGGTCCTACGAGCAGTACTTC
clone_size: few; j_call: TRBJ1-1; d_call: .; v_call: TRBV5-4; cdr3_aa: CASSPYHGTEAFF; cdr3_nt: TGTGCCAGCAGCCCATATCACGGCACTGAAGCTTTCTTT
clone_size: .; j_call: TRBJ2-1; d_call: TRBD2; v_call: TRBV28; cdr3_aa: CASRTSGRLNEQFF; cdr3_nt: TGTGCCAGCAGAACTAGCGGGAGACTCAATGAGCAGTTCTTC
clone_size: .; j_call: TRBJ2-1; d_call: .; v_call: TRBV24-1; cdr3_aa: CATSGTSTYNEQFF; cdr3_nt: TGTGCCACCTCCGGGACATCAACCTACAATGAGCAGTTCTTC
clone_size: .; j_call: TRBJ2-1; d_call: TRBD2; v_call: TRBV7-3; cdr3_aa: CASSLDRTSGEQFF; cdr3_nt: TGTGCCAGCAGCTTAGACAGGACTAGCGGGGAGCAGTTCTTC
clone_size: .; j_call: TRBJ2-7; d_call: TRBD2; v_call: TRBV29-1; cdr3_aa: CSAGGDYEQYF; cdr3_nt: TGCAGCGCCGGGGGGGACTACGAGCAGTACTTC
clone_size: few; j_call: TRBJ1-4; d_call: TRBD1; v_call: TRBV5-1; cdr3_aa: CASSFSGTGNEKLFF; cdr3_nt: TGCGCCAGCAGCTTCTCCGGGACAGGCAATGAAAAACTGTTTTTT
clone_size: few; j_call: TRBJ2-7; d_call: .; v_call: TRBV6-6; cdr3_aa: CASSTSGVGDSYEQYF; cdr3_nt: TGTGCCAGCAGTACGTCCGGGGTCGGGGACTCCTACGAGCAGTACTTC
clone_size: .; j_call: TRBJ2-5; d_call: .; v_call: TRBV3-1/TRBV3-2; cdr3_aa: CASSLNGMETQYF; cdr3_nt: TGTGCCAGCAGTCTGAACGGGATGGAGACCCAGTACTTC
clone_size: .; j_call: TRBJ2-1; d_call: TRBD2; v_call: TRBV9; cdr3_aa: CASSAGLAAFNEQFF; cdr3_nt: TGTGCCAGCAGCGCGGGACTAGCGGCATTCAATGAGCAGTTCTTC
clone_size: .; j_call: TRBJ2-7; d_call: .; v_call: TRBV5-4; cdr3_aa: CASSPRGDQVYEQYF; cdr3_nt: TGTGCCAGCAGCCCCAGGGGGGACCAAGTCTACGAGCAGTACTTC
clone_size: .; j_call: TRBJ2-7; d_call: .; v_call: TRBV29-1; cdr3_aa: CSVGVFGGISYEQYF; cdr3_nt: TGCAGCGTTGGAGTGTTCGGGGGAATCTCCTACGAGCAGTACTTC
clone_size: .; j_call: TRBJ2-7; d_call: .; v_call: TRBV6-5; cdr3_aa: CASTDRQDGSYEQYF; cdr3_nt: TGTGCCAGCACCGACAGACAGGACGGCTCCTACGAGCAGTACTTC
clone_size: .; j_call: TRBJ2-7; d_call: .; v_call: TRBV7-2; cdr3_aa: CASSFPTRSYEQYF; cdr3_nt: TGTGCCAGCAGCTTTCCGACTAGATCCTACGAGCAGTACTTC
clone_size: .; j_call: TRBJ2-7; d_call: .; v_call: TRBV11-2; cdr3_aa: CASSFLAYGEQYF; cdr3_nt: TGTGCCAGCAGTTTTCTAGCGTACGGCGAGCAGTACTTC
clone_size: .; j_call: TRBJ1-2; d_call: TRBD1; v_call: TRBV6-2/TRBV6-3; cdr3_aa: CASSYEQGDYGYTF; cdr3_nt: TGTGCCAGCAGTTACGAACAGGGGGACTATGGCTACACCTTC
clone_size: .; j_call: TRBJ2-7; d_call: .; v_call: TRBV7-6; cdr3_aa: CASSLRPGWSGEQYF; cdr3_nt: TGTGCCAGCAGCTTACGGCCAGGGTGGTCGGGTGAGCAGTACTTC